This T cell receptor (beta chain) was sequenced during a study of blood T cells in healthy people across ages (dated by TCRdb to the mid-2010s). In terms of the full investigation: Template switching captured roughly one uniquely barcoded TCR beta cDNA molecule per two T cells in model experiments. For two donors (one aged 18 to 30 and one aged 80 or older), the study analyzed two additional independent replicas of 1 million unique cDNA reads from the same blood draw. Age-related changes in TCR beta repertoire diversity were measured in the study by deep sequencing normalized with unique cDNA molecular identifiers. The donors were split into four age groups: young (average roughly 15 years), middle-aged (39), aged (over 55) and long-lived (over 75). Donors of different ages were randomly distributed across sequencing lanes to avoid experimental bias. Summary of the overall study and its limitations: Bulk unsorted PBMC profiling prevented conclusive comparison of naive and antigen-experienced compartments. Estimates of total diversity based on one million sequenced T cells were regarded as lower bounds and as underestimates. Because donor CMV infection status was unknown, age-related changes in expanded clonotypes were potentially confounded. A strong correlation was found between observed TCR beta diversity and the percentage of naive T cells measured by flow cytometry. The long-lived group showed more naive CD4+ T cells, fewer expanded clones and increased TCR diversity than the aged group, suggesting age selection. As age increased, observed TCR beta diversity per million T cells dropped in a roughly linear way, and a significant reduction was already evident by age approximately 40.

Reading from cysteine to phenylalanine, the CDR3 counts 14 amino acids. Just CDR3 DNA is preserved here, 42 bases in frame from base 1. CDR1 and CDR2, looked up from the germline V gene, are SQVTM and ANQGSEA. The V and J ends are trimmed by 6 bases and 5 bases, leaving 17 bases between them. Systemically healthy Caucasian individuals from Russia, roughly 40 in total and aged about 6 to 100 years, were included as donors. Around 9.8 milliliters of peripheral blood were collected from each donor into EDTA-treated Vacutainer tubes. Ficoll-Paque density-gradient centrifugation was used to isolate PBMCs, with at least 7 million per sample. Total RNA was extracted from PBMCs with Trizol reagent, with at least 6 micrograms obtained per sample. Naive CD45RAhigh/CD27high T cell percentages were measured by flow cytometry on a PBMC aliquot from every donor. The library was made by 5' RACE. TCRdb names Illumina HiSeq 2500 as the instrument used. A second PCR of 7 to 11 cycles was run with a J-beta primer mix and a sample-barcoded 5' primer. Each TCR beta cDNA molecule received a unique molecular identifier from a template-switch 5' adaptor carrying 12 random nucleotides. At least 2.5 million CDR3-containing paired-end reads were obtained from each sample. First-strand cDNA synthesis was performed from all RNA using the Mint cDNA synthesis kit, with priming by a TRBC-specific oligonucleotide. Following uracil-DNA glycosylase treatment, a first 18-cycle PCR with universal primers M1SS and BC2_uni_R was performed on all cDNA. The study's processing was this. For normalization, 1 million high-quality reads, each with a distinct molecular identifier, were randomly selected from each sample. Instead of being binned into consensus sequences, reads with shared molecular identifiers were discarded. CDR3 identification, clonotype clustering and error correction used MiTCR with a Q25 quality threshold and the strictest error-elimination algorithm. A nonparametric unseen species model using Euler transformation provided a lower-bound estimate of total TCR beta diversity. TCRdb redid the processing of the public reads, applying fastp at Q25 and MiXCR, and retained in-frame beta chains. Identical CDR3 protein sequences are pooled into one entry, listed with their most common genes and DNA. The V and J calls follow TCRdb's processing rather than the paper's. The sample includes some 1 million distinct CDR3 sequences, with 45% observed a single time. 18% of the sample is in the top ten clones.

This clonotype was counted only a few times. Its recognized antigen is unknown. Base qualities are not at hand, and no much larger clone is one base apart. The clonotype comes from a woman aged 60-75 years in good health. The V and J genes are TRBV29-1 and TRBJ1-5, with TRBD1 perhaps the D gene, on 5 matching bases. Sequenced: blood. The CDR3 here reads CSVREGACHQPQHF. The nucleotide sequence is given as TGCAGCGTCCGAGAAGGGGCCTGCCATCAGCCCCAGCATTTT.